The 24 T cell receptor beta chains below all came from one sample that was sequenced in a study of blood T cell repertoires in COVID-19. Profiling relied on immunoSEQ multiplex PCR, and the TCRdb table lists in-frame clones only, not all of them. The table includes some 71,000 clones, 80% to 90% detected once. Sequencing input: peripheral blood. The source of these receptors is a woman in her forties or fifties with acute or convalescent COVID-19.

The rearrangement uses TRBV10-3 and TRBJ1-1; 7 nucleotides line up with TRBD1. Germline V gene lookup returns CDR1 ENHRY and CDR2 SYGVKD. J lost 2 bases, V lost 5 bases, and 5 bases had no gene match. The CDR3 is 14 amino acids. As DNA, the CDR3 is TGTGCCATCAGTAAAGGGGGCGCCAACACTGAAGCTTTCTTT. Protein sequence: CAISKGGANTEAFF.

The gene calls are TRBV28 and TRBJ1-1; D call uncertain. V shed 2 bases and J shed 2 bases, with 9 bases lying between them. CDR3 size: 14 residues. Germline CDR1 and CDR2: MDHEN and SYDVKM. The CDR3 region is CASSLSTENTEAFF. The CDR3, as DNA: TGTGCCAGCAGTTTAAGTACAGAAAACACTGAAGCTTTCTTT.

V gene TRBV9 combines with J gene TRBJ2-3; TRBD1 matches at 11 bases. Germline V lookup: CDR1 SGDLS, CDR2 YYNGEE. The CDR3 is made up of 15 amino acids. V lost 1 base to trimming and J lost 4 bases; unmatched junction nucleotides: 2. CDR3 loop: CASSVTGQGADTQYF. The CDR3 DNA reads as TGTGCCAGCAGCGTAACGGGACAGGGGGCAGATACGCAGTATTTT.

The rearrangement links TRBV23-1 to TRBJ2-7; D perhaps matches TRBD2 (6 bases). TRBV23-1 is placed among ORFs of uncertain function. This CDR3 contains 15 residues. Deletions cut 2 bases from V and 2 bases from J, with 13 bases between. CDR3 sequence: CASSQGDSTTYEQYF. In DNA form, the CDR3 reads TGCGCCAGCAGTCAAGGGGACTCGACTACCTACGAGCAGTACTTC.

The chain joins TRBV5-1 to TRBJ2-2; a weak D match, TRBD1 (5 bases). Looked up from germline, CDR1 is SGHRS and CDR2 is YFSETQ. Trimming shortened V by 3 bases and J by 1 base, and 10 bases separated the two germline ends. CDR3 size: 15 residues. CDR3 coding DNA: TGCGCCAGCAGCTCGGCAGGGATGAACACCGGGGAGCTGTTTTTT. Translating gives CASSSAGMNTGELFF.

This clone occurred once. The chain is built from TRBV30 and TRBJ2-3; TRBD2 agrees at 10 bases. This CDR3 comprises 17 residues. Germline V gene sequence: CDR1 GTSNPN, CDR2 SVGIG (reference sequence). With 2 bases clipped from V and 1 base from J, the junction kept 9 bases outside the gene matches. CDR3 residues: CAWSHYPGTSGTDTQYF. CDR3 DNA: TGTGCCTGGAGTCATTATCCCGGGACTAGCGGCACAGATACGCAGTATTTT.

This sequence joins TRBV19 and TRBJ2-1, with D possibly being TRBD1 (6 bases). The length of the CDR3 is 16 residues. Trimming stripped 7 bases from V and 0 bases from J, with 16 bases between. Germline CDR1 and CDR2: LNHDA and SQIVND (reference sequence). The CDR3 spells CASKDSSFSSYNEQFF. The DNA of the CDR3 is TGTGCCAGTAAGGACAGCTCTTTCAGCTCCTACAATGAGCAGTTCTTC.

The chain couples TRBV10-3 to TRBJ1-6; D may be TRBD1 (6 bases). Germline CDR1 reads ENHRY; CDR2 reads SYGVKD. V lost 5 bases to trimming and J lost 5 bases, with 10 bases between them. CDR3 length: 14 amino acids. CDR3 region: CAISQDSNNSPLHF. CDR3 DNA: TGTGCCATCAGTCAGGACAGCAATAATTCACCCCTCCACTTT.

CDR3 amino acids: CASSLVQGVNSPLHF. Written as DNA, the CDR3 is TGTGCCAGCAGCTTGGTACAGGGGGTTAATTCACCCCTCCACTTT. This chain connects TRBV5-4 to TRBJ1-6, with 8 bases matching TRBD1. In germline, CDR1 is SGHNT, CDR2 YYREEE (reference sequence). Losses at the gene ends were 0 bases for V and 6 bases for J; bases not matched to a gene: 2. CDR3 size: 15 residues.

This rearrangement joins TRBV6-5 to TRBJ2-7, with a tentative D call TRBD1 (7 bases). From germline, CDR1 is MNHEY and CDR2 SVGAGI. This CDR3 is 15 amino acids long. V lost 6 bases and J 0 bases, leaving 15 bases between the germline ends. The CDR3 nucleotides are TGTGCCAGCAGGCGGGGCACAGGGGACTCCTACGAGCAGTACTTC. Translation gives CASRRGTGDSYEQYF.

This clone was counted a single time. The chain employs TRBV5-5 and TRBJ1-5, with 7 bases identical to TRBD1. Germline CDR1 reads SGHKS; CDR2 reads YYEKEE (reference sequence). Unmatched junction bases numbered 7, after V lost 4 bases and J lost 3 bases. CDR3 length equals 15 residues. The chain's CDR3 is CASSRAGTDNQPQHF. The CDR3 bases are TGTGCCAGCAGCCGCGCCGGGACAGACAATCAGCCCCAGCATTTT. The variable domain in full, with the rest retrieved from reference TRBV5-5 and TRBJ1-5, is DAGVTQSPTHLIKTRGQQVTLRCSPISGHKSVSWYQQVLGQGPQFIFQYYEKEERGRGNFPDRFSARQFPNYSSELNVNALLLGDSALYLCASSRAGTDNQPQHFGDGTRLSIL.

J is TRBJ2-4 and V is TRBV5-5, with TRBD1 as a possible D gene (6 bases). V lost 2 bases and J lost 2, with 8 bases in between. Germline assignment: CDR1 SGHKS and CDR2 YYEKEE (reference sequence). This CDR3 comprises 14 residues. The CDR3 spells CASSLGGTKNIQYF. DNA of the CDR3: TGTGCCAGCAGCTTAGGGGGAACCAAAAACATTCAGTACTTC. The full variable domain, in which reference TRBV5-5 and TRBJ2-4 provide the parts outside the CDR3, is DAGVTQSPTHLIKTRGQQVTLRCSPISGHKSVSWYQQVLGQGPQFIFQYYEKEERGRGNFPDRFSARQFPNYSSELNVNALLLGDSALYLCASSLGGTKNIQYFGAGTRLSVL.

The chain couples TRBV7-9 to TRBJ2-5; the D is unclear. Per the germline V gene, CDR1 is SEHNR and CDR2 is FQNEAQ (reference sequence). This CDR3 region has 15 residues. With 1 base removed from V and 7 bases from J, the gap between germline ends came to 16 bases. CDR3 sequence reads: CASSLGLEGVRTQYF. Here the CDR3 DNA reads TGTGCCAGCAGCTTAGGACTCGAAGGCGTGCGGACCCAGTACTTC. The whole variable domain, filled in from reference TRBV7-9 and TRBJ2-5, reads DTGVSQNPRHKITKRGQNVTFRCDPISEHNRLYWYRQTLGQGPEFLTYFQNEAQLEKSRLLSDRFSAERPKGSFSTLEIQRTEQGDSAMYLCASSLGLEGVRTQYFGPGTRLLVL.

This clone was recorded only once. The rearrangement joins TRBV2 to TRBJ2-5, with 14 bases lining up with TRBD2. Per germline, CDR1 SNHLY and CDR2 FYNNEI. V shed 6 bases, J shed 5 bases, and the junction held 5 bases outside the gene matches. The CDR3 is 15 amino acids. The CDR3 nucleotides read TGTGCCAGCAGGGGGACTAGCGGGGGTCGCGAGACCCAGTACTTC. Protein: CASRGTSGGRETQYF.

This rearrangement joins TRBV7-8 to TRBJ2-3; 11 positions agree with TRBD2. Trimming cost V 3 bases and J 2 bases; bases outside gene matches: 4. Germline V lookup: CDR1 SGHVS, CDR2 FQNEAQ. This CDR3 comprises 16 residues. CDR3 sequence (DNA): TGTGCCAGCAGCTTCGGTAGCGGGAGGGTCACAGATACGCAGTATTTT. Residues: CASSFGSGRVTDTQYF. Drawing the rest from reference TRBV7-8 and TRBJ2-3, the complete variable domain is GAGVSQSPRYKVAKRGQDVALRCDPISGHVSLFWYQQALGQGPEFLTYFQNEAQLDKSGLPSDRFFAERPEGSVSTLKIQRTQQEDSAVYLCASSFGSGRVTDTQYFGPGTRLTVL.

This chain uses TRBV13 with TRBJ1-2, with D hard to call. The CDR3 runs to 13 residues. The germline gives CDR1 PRHDT, CDR2 FYEKMQ (reference sequence). The V gene lost 5 bases and the J gene lost 2 bases, with 9 bases spanning the gap. The CDR3 is CASSTGRNYGYTF. The CDR3 DNA reads TGTGCCAGCAGCACGGGTCGAAACTATGGCTACACCTTC.

This chain uses TRBV4-1 with TRBJ2-7; 7 bases match TRBD2. The CDR3 runs 16 residues. Trimming took 4 bases from V and 2 from J; bases not matched to a gene: 11. CDR1 is MGHRA and CDR2 is YSYEKL in the germline V gene. The CDR3, as DNA: TGCGCCAGCAGCCGTCTCGTGTCCAGCGGGGCCTACGAGCAGTACTTC. It yields the protein CASSRLVSSGAYEQYF.

This rearrangement joins TRBV29-1 to TRBJ2-1; 14 bases agree with TRBD2. The CDR3 contains 17 residues. CDR1 and CDR2 (germline): SQVTM, ANQGSEA. Trimming took 3 bases from V and 1 from J; bases not matched to a gene: 5. CDR3 bases: TGCAGCGTTGAGGGACTAGCGGGAGCGGGGTCCTACAATGAGCAGTTCTTC. Translation: CSVEGLAGAGSYNEQFF.

The CDR3 nucleotides are TGTGCCAGCAGCTTAGGTTTCGGAGGGAATGGCTACACCTTC. Protein: CASSLGFGGNGYTF. V is TRBV7-2 and J is TRBJ1-2, with no clear D. Germline V lookup: CDR1 SGHTA, CDR2 FQGNSA. Trimming removed 1 base at V and 6 bases at J, with 12 bases between. The CDR3 consists of 14 residues.

The CDR3 loop is CASSARDRAGEKLFF. The CDR3 DNA is TGTGCCAGCAGCGCTCGGGACAGGGCGGGGGAAAAACTGTTTTTT. The V call is TRBV7-2, the J call TRBJ1-4; 9 bases fit TRBD1. V shed 5 bases and J 8 bases; nucleotides not matched to a gene: 9. The germline V gene has CDR1 SGHTA and CDR2 FQGNSA. This CDR3 has 15 amino acids.

This clone occurred once. This rearrangement joins TRBV5-1 to TRBJ2-3, with a tentative D call TRBD2 (5 bases). The V end lost 7 bases, the J end lost 7 bases, and 19 bases lay between the germline ends. CDR3 size: 14 residues. Germline V gives CDR1 SGHRS, CDR2 YFSETQ. In DNA, the CDR3 is TGCGCCAGCTGTCAGACACAAGGGAGCAATACGCAGTATTTT. This gives the protein CASCQTQGSNTQYF.

The rearrangement joins TRBV29-1 to TRBJ2-1; TRBD1 agrees at 9 bases. Trimming at V came to 5 bases and at J to 7 bases, leaving 12 bases not matched to a gene. This CDR3 spans 15 amino acids. Germline V CDR1 and CDR2: SQVTM, ANQGSEA. The CDR3 loop reads CSVLEPGQGWNEQFF. CDR3 bases: TGCAGCGTTCTCGAACCGGGACAGGGTTGGAATGAGCAGTTCTTC.

Here the CDR3 reads CASSLLATNEKLFF. The CDR3 nucleotides are TGTGCCAGCAGCTTGCTTGCAACTAATGAAAAACTGTTTTTT. The genes are TRBV5-5 and TRBJ1-4; D is ambiguous. V lost 1 base, J lost 0 bases, and 4 bases lay in between. The germline CDR1 and CDR2 sequences are SGHKS and YYEKEE (reference sequence). This CDR3 is 14 amino acids long.

V is TRBV6-5 and J is TRBJ2-1, with TRBD1 matching over 9 bases. The CDR3 spans 15 residues. Germline V CDR1 and CDR2: MNHEY, SVGAGI. V lost 6 bases to trimming and J lost 5 bases; unmatched junction nucleotides: 8. The CDR3 DNA is TGTGCCAGCAGGCAGGGACAGGGACTAAACAATGAGCAGTTCTTC. Encoded protein: CASRQGQGLNNEQFF.